These 19 T cell receptor beta chains were all obtained from the same sample, sequenced in a study of shared clonotypes between healthy human individuals. The repertoire was sequenced with immunoSEQ multiplex PCR; TCRdb's copy has only in-frame clones and lacks some. The sample holds millions of clones, about 95% seen once. Only CD45RO-negative cells positively selected for CCR7 counted as naive CD8 cells, so terminally differentiated effector memory CD45RA+ cells were excluded. Source material: naive CD8+ T cells sorted from blood. The source of these receptors is a man younger than 35 in good health.

The J gene is TRBJ1-1, the V gene TRBV29-1, with D possibly being TRBD1 (6 bases). This CDR3 is 14 amino acids long. V was clipped by 3 bases and J by 2 bases, with 13 bases between them. Looked up from germline, CDR1 is SQVTM and CDR2 is ANQGSEA. The CDR3 DNA reads as TGCAGCGTTGACACGGCGGGACAAAACACTGAAGCTTTCTTT. Its translation is CSVDTAGQNTEAFF.

CDR3 nucleotide sequence: TGTGCCAGCAGCTCCGGACAGGGGAAGGATGGCTACACCTTC. Its protein product is CASSSGQGKDGYTF. The V gene is TRBV7-9, the J gene TRBJ1-2, with TRBD1 identical over 9 bases. The CDR3 totals 14 residues. The germline gives CDR1 SEHNR, CDR2 FQNEAQ (reference sequence). J gave up 6 bases and V 4 bases, and 6 bases lay outside the gene matches.

Points on this clone: Additional DNA sequences in this sample encode the identical CDR3. This chain links TRBV7-9 with TRBJ2-1; 13 bases are shared with TRBD2. Per germline, CDR1 SEHNR and CDR2 FQNEAQ (reference sequence). V shed 5 bases and J 4 bases; nucleotides not matched to a gene: 5. This CDR3 is built from 16 residues. The CDR3 here is CASSKGLAGDYNEQFF. The CDR3, as DNA: TGTGCCAGCAGCAAAGGACTAGCGGGGGATTACAATGAGCAGTTCTTC.

The CDR3, as DNA: TGTGCCAGCAGTTTAAAGGGGGTCGCCGACTACGAGCAGTACTTC. Its protein product is CASSLKGVADYEQYF. The genes are TRBV27 and TRBJ2-7; TRBD1 is a possible D gene (6 bases). V lost 2 bases and J lost 3, with 14 bases in between. Germline values: CDR1 MNHEY, CDR2 SMNVEV (reference sequence). This CDR3 is 15 amino acids long.

J is TRBJ1-2 and V is TRBV5-4; D is undetermined. Trimming left V 2 bases short and J 10 bases short, with 15 bases between. This CDR3 contains 13 residues. CDR1 and CDR2 from the germline V gene are SGHNT and YYREEE (reference sequence). Written as DNA, the CDR3 is TGTGCCAGCAGCTTAGGCGGATCGTCAGCCTACACCTTC. Encoded protein: CASSLGGSSAYTF.

This sequence joins TRBV6-5 and TRBJ2-7; a possible D gene is TRBD2 (5 bases). Between the trimmed V and J ends, which lost 6 bases and 2 bases, there was a span of 17 bases. Germline V gene data show CDR1 as MNHEY and CDR2 as SVGAGI. CDR3 size: 15 residues. This chain's CDR3 is CASSPSDGVPYEQYF. For the CDR3, the DNA is TGTGCCAGCAGCCCCTCGGACGGGGTCCCCTACGAGCAGTACTTC.

This clone turned up a few times. V gene TRBV4-2 combines with J gene TRBJ2-5; D possibly corresponds to TRBD1 (6 bases). Matching the DNA end better, TRBJ2-7 makes the J call doubtful. The CDR3 contains 14 residues. Germline V gene data show CDR1 as LGHNA and CDR2 as YNFKEQ. CDR3 loop: CASSQEGTSGEQYF. The CDR3 DNA reads TGTGCCAGCAGCCAAGAGGGGACATCAGGCGAGCAGTACTTC.

This clone showed up just once. The V call is TRBV5-8, the J call TRBJ2-3, with D unresolved. Between the trimmed V and J ends, which lost 6 bases and 2 bases, there was a span of 25 bases. The CDR3 length is 18 residues. CDR1 and CDR2 (germline): SGHTS, YDEGEE. The CDR3 sequence: CASTDAVLVLPNTDTQYF. CDR3 in DNA: TGTGCCAGCACTGATGCGGTCCTAGTTCTCCCAAACACAGATACGCAGTATTTT.

The chain is built from TRBV4-1 and TRBJ2-5; 7 nucleotides align to TRBD1. Germline lookup yields CDR1 MGHRA and CDR2 YSYEKL. The ends lost 1 base at V and 4 bases at J; junction bases unmatched: 15. The CDR3 consists of 18 residues. The CDR3, as DNA: TGCGCCAGCAGCCAAGTAGGAATCGGAGACAGGGATAGAGAGACCCAGTACTTC. Protein product: CASSQVGIGDRDRETQYF.

The rearrangement uses TRBV19 and TRBJ2-1; D unresolved. Germline assignment: CDR1 LNHDA and CDR2 SQIVND (reference sequence). The CDR3 contains 13 residues. Trimming took off 3 bases at V and 5 bases at J, with 8 bases between the two ends. The DNA of the CDR3 is TGTGCCAGTAGTATTTTCCCAAACAATGAGCAGTTCTTC. The encoded protein is CASSIFPNNEQFF.

In the case of this clone: This sample includes further DNA sequences coding for the same CDR3. This sequence joins TRBV6-5 and TRBJ2-7; D ambiguous. Trimming pared 0 bases from V and 4 bases from J, leaving 7 bases between. Per germline, CDR1 MNHEY and CDR2 SVGAGI. The CDR3 length is 13 residues. CDR3 in amino acids: CASSYSDGYEQYF. CDR3 DNA sequence: TGTGCCAGCAGTTACTCGGACGGGTACGAGCAGTACTTC.

The rearrangement joins TRBV14 to TRBJ2-1; perhaps TRBD1 as D (5 bases). Trimming stripped 1 base from V and 6 bases from J, with 16 bases between. CDR3 length equals 16 residues. CDR1 and CDR2 (germline): SGHDN, FVKESK. CDR3 loop: CASSQVGGHWGNEQFF. The CDR3 DNA is TGTGCCAGCAGCCAAGTAGGCGGACACTGGGGCAATGAGCAGTTCTTC.

The chain uses TRBV6-1 and TRBJ2-7; TRBD1 aligns across 10 bases. Germline V gives CDR1 MNHNS, CDR2 SASEGT. V was clipped by 6 bases and J by 4 bases; unmatched bases: 3. CDR3 length: 13 amino acids. CDR3 protein: CASRDRGNYEQYF. The CDR3 nucleotides are TGTGCCAGCAGGGACAGGGGGAATTACGAGCAGTACTTC.

The J gene is TRBJ2-2, the V gene TRBV7-9, with a possible D match to TRBD1 (6 bases). The CDR3 is 15 residues long. Germline loops: CDR1 SEHNR, CDR2 FQNEAQ (reference sequence). V shed 9 bases and J shed 4 bases, with 18 bases lying between them. The CDR3 spells CASHPVEGVTGELFF. The CDR3 region has the DNA TGTGCCAGTCATCCGGTAGAGGGGGTCACCGGGGAGCTGTTTTTT.

This chain uses TRBV5-1 with TRBJ2-7; TRBD1 aligns across 8 bases. J lost 3 bases, V lost 3 bases, and 11 bases had no gene match. This CDR3 has 16 residues. Germline CDR1 reads SGHRS; CDR2 reads YFSETQ. This CDR3 is CASSWRPSGQGYEQYF. Written as DNA, the CDR3 is TGCGCCAGCAGCTGGAGGCCTTCAGGACAGGGCTACGAGCAGTACTTC.

This clone was found once. This chain joins TRBV2 and TRBJ2-2; either TRBD1 or TRBD2 may fit D (5 bases each). The CDR3 extends over 13 amino acids. Germline lookup yields CDR1 SNHLY and CDR2 FYNNEI. Between the trimmed V and J ends, which lost 6 bases and 5 bases, there was a span of 10 bases. The CDR3 DNA follows: TGTGCCAGCAGGGGGGACGGGACCGGGGAGCTGTTTTTT. Residues: CASRGDGTGELFF.

The CDR3 DNA is TGCAGCGTTGAATACCTAGCGGGAGGGAGCTCCTACAATGAGCAGTTCTTC. Protein sequence: CSVEYLAGGSSYNEQFF. V and J are TRBV29-1 and TRBJ2-1; TRBD2 aligns across 12 bases. Trimming took 2 bases from V and 0 from J; bases not matched to a gene: 5. This CDR3 contains 17 residues. Looked up from germline, CDR1 is SQVTM and CDR2 is ANQGSEA.

The CDR3 sequence: CASDRATYEQYF. Written as DNA, the CDR3 is TGTGCCAGTGACAGGGCGACCTACGAGCAGTACTTC. The chain carries TRBV30 and TRBJ2-7; 7 bases match TRBD1. V trimming: 8 bases; J trimming: 2 bases; junction bases outside the gene matches: 6. In germline, CDR1 is GTSNPN, CDR2 SVGIG (reference sequence). CDR3 size: 12 residues.

The genes are TRBV5-1 and TRBJ2-7; perhaps TRBD1 as D (6 bases). CDR3 length equals 13 residues. V was clipped by 0 bases and J by 7 bases, with 11 bases between them. Germline V CDR1 and CDR2: SGHRS, YFSETQ. DNA of the CDR3: TGCGCCAGCAGCTTGGACCTAGGGGGAGAGCAGTACTTC. Its translation: CASSLDLGGEQYF.